The 23 T cell receptor beta chains below all came from one sample that was sequenced in a study of cytomegalovirus exposure and HLA in healthy donors. Use of 60 Vbeta and 13 Jbeta primers characterized the PCR. The assay was immunoSEQ multiplex PCR, and TCRdb's table has in-frame clones only and misses some. The sample has around 150,000 clones, around 83% seen once. The sequenced sample consisted of PBMCs. The origin of the receptors is a man aged 45-65 years in good health and CMV-seropositive.

In nucleotides, the CDR3 is TGTGCCAGCAGCCGTTTTACCGACAGGGATAGCGAGCAGTACTTC. Protein: CASSRFTDRDSEQYF. J is TRBJ2-7 and V is TRBV5-6, with TRBD1 identical over 7 bases. The J segment lost 6 bases and the V segment lost 4 bases, leaving 13 bases of the junction unmatched. CDR3 size: 15 residues. The germline gives CDR1 SGHDT, CDR2 YYEEEE.

The CDR3, as DNA: TGTGCCAGCAGCCGGGACAGGAGACAGCCCCAGCATTTT. It translates to CASSRDRRQPQHF. V gene TRBV5-4 combines with J gene TRBJ1-5; TRBD1 matches at 8 bases. Trimming cost V 4 bases and J 7 bases; bases outside gene matches: 4. Germline lookup yields CDR1 SGHNT and CDR2 YYREEE (reference sequence). The CDR3 has 13 amino acids.

This clone showed up just a few times. The V and J genes are TRBV15 and TRBJ1-5, with 9 bases identical to TRBD1. V gave up 8 bases and J gave up 6 bases; unmatched junction bases: 11. Germline V gene sequence: CDR1 LNHNV, CDR2 YYDKDF (reference sequence). CDR3 length: 15 amino acids. This CDR3 is CATAPGQGDGQPQHF. In nucleotides, the CDR3 is TGTGCCACCGCTCCGGGACAGGGAGATGGTCAGCCCCAGCATTTT.

The chain joins TRBV5-8 to TRBJ2-6; TRBD1 matches at 8 bases. The V segment lost 6 bases and the J segment 0 bases; nucleotides outside the gene matches: 8. This CDR3 has 17 residues. Germline-derived CDR1 and CDR2 are SGHTS and YDEGEE. The CDR3 loop is CASTLTGAHSGANVLTF. The CDR3 region has the DNA TGTGCCAGCACCCTGACAGGGGCTCACTCTGGGGCCAACGTCCTGACTTTC.

This clone was detected only once. The V and J genes are TRBV6-5 and TRBJ1-2; D not resolved. V was pared by 3 bases and J by 0 bases, with 5 bases between. This CDR3 comprises 13 residues. Looked up from germline, CDR1 is MNHEY and CDR2 is SVGAGI. The CDR3 reads CASSYTPNYGYTF. The CDR3, as DNA: TGTGCCAGCAGTTATACACCTAACTATGGCTACACCTTC.

The chain is built from TRBV30 and TRBJ1-5; D remains ambiguous. Deletions cut 4 bases from V and 1 base from J, with 14 bases between. This CDR3 is 15 amino acids long. Looked up from germline, CDR1 is GTSNPN and CDR2 is SVGIG (reference sequence). CDR3 in amino acids: CAWTLGRLSNQPQHF. CDR3 bases: TGTGCCTGGACCCTAGGGAGATTGAGCAATCAGCCCCAGCATTTT.

The chain combines TRBV5-6 with TRBJ2-7; a weak D match, TRBD2 (5 bases). The CDR3 contains 14 residues. V shed 0 bases and J shed 4 bases, with 11 bases lying between them. Germline V gene sequence: CDR1 SGHDT, CDR2 YYEEEE. The CDR3: CASSLALLGYEQYF. The CDR3 nucleotides are TGTGCCAGCAGCTTGGCCTTACTAGGATACGAGCAGTACTTC.

The V and J genes are TRBV27 and TRBJ2-7; D is perhaps TRBD1 (8 bases). Germline CDR1 reads MNHEY; CDR2 reads SMNVEV (reference sequence). Trimming removed 5 bases from V and 0 bases from J, with 20 bases in between. This CDR3 is 17 amino acids long. The CDR3 reads CASSPGQGGRGSYEQYV. CDR3 DNA sequence: TGTGCCAGCAGTCCAGGACAGGGTGGGAGGGGCTCCTACGAGCAGTACGTC.

The chain uses TRBV2 and TRBJ1-4, with a tentative D call TRBD1 (5 bases). With 0 bases removed from V and 8 bases from J, the gap between germline ends came to 13 bases. The CDR3 covers 15 residues. The germline V gene encodes CDR1 SNHLY and CDR2 FYNNEI. CDR3 residues: CASSEAFPTVEKLFF. Here the CDR3 DNA reads TGTGCCAGCAGTGAAGCTTTCCCGACAGTAGAAAAACTGTTTTTT.

The V and J genes are TRBV29-1 and TRBJ2-4, with 12 bases lining up with TRBD2. In germline, CDR1 is SQVTM, CDR2 ANQGSEA. The CDR3 has 18 amino acids. The V gene end was trimmed by 4 bases and the J gene end by 1 base; junction bases not matched to a gene: 11. The CDR3: CSVGTGLAGSGAKNIQYF. In DNA form, the CDR3 reads TGCAGCGTTGGTACGGGACTAGCGGGCTCAGGGGCCAAAAACATTCAGTACTTC.

V usage is TRBV18 and J usage is TRBJ1-1, with 10 bases that match TRBD1. Germline assignment: CDR1 KGHSH and CDR2 LQKENI. This CDR3 is built from 15 residues. J lost 4 bases, V lost 4 bases, and 6 bases had no gene match. The CDR3 spells CASSQDRGLGTEAFF. The CDR3 DNA follows: TGTGCCAGCTCACAAGACAGGGGGCTCGGCACTGAAGCTTTCTTT. The full variable domain, completed using reference TRBV18 and TRBJ1-1, is NAGVMQNPRHLVRRRGQEARLRCSPMKGHSHVYWYRQLPEEGLKFMVYLQKENIIDESGMPKERFSAEFPKEGPSILRIQQVVRGDSAAYFCASSQDRGLGTEAFFGQGTRLTVV.

The V call is TRBV5-1, the J call TRBJ1-4; perhaps TRBD1 as D (6 bases). The germline V gene encodes CDR1 SGHRS and CDR2 YFSETQ. Between the trimmed V and J ends, which lost 1 base and 8 bases, there was a span of 12 bases. The CDR3 sequence is 14 residues long. In DNA, the CDR3 is TGCGCCAGCAGCTTGTCGACAGGCAGAGAAAAACTGTTTTTT. This gives the protein CASSLSTGREKLFF.

The V gene is TRBV14, the J gene TRBJ2-2; 9 positions match TRBD2. V was clipped by 0 bases and J by 9 bases; unmatched bases: 14. The CDR3 sequence is 18 residues long. CDR1 is SGHDN and CDR2 is FVKESK in the germline V gene. DNA for the CDR3: TGTGCCAGCAGCCAAGAACTTCTAGCGGGGAGACCCTTGAGGGAGCTGTTTTTT. It is translated as CASSQELLAGRPLRELFF.

The gene calls are TRBV9 and TRBJ1-1; the match to TRBD1 covers 7 bases. With 5 bases clipped from V and 1 base from J, the junction kept 5 bases outside the gene matches. The CDR3 loop spans 14 amino acids. The germline V gene encodes CDR1 SGDLS and CDR2 YYNGEE. CDR3 residues: CASSLDRENTEAFF. The DNA of the CDR3 is TGTGCCAGCAGTCTCGACAGGGAGAACACTGAAGCTTTCTTT.

The chain uses TRBV9 and TRBJ2-7; TRBD1 is a possible D gene (5 bases). Germline CDR1 is SGDLS and CDR2 is YYNGEE. V was trimmed by 2 bases and J by 5 bases, leaving 11 bases between them. The CDR3 contains 13 residues. CDR3 in amino acids: CASSVGLGNEQYF. The CDR3 nucleotides are TGTGCCAGCAGCGTGGGGCTAGGAAACGAGCAGTACTTC.

The rearrangement links TRBV7-6 to TRBJ2-5; 11 bases map to TRBD2. After removal of 0 bases from V and 2 bases from J, the junction contained 2 bases not matched to a gene. Germline CDR1 reads SGHVS; CDR2 reads FNYEAQ. The CDR3 length is 16 residues. CDR3 sequence (DNA): TGTGCCAGCAGCTTAGCGACTAGCGGGGCACAAGAGACCCAGTACTTC. This encodes CASSLATSGAQETQYF.

This clone showed up just a few times. This chain connects TRBV7-9 to TRBJ1-4; D call uncertain. This CDR3 is 12 amino acids long. V lost 1 base and J lost 12, with 9 bases in between. Germline V gene lookup returns CDR1 SEHNR and CDR2 FQNEAQ (reference sequence). Here the CDR3 reads CASSLGGSELFF. The CDR3 bases are TGTGCCAGCAGCTTAGGAGGGTCAGAACTGTTTTTT.

The chain is built from TRBV5-1 and TRBJ2-2; the match to TRBD1 covers 9 bases. V gave up 4 bases and J gave up 8 bases; unmatched junction bases: 6. There are 14 residues in the CDR3. Germline V CDR1 and CDR2: SGHRS, YFSETQ. CDR3 residues: CASSLRGTGGELFF. CDR3 DNA: TGCGCCAGCAGCCTACGCGGGACAGGGGGGGAGCTGTTTTTT.

V gene TRBV10-3 combines with J gene TRBJ1-2, with D tentatively TRBD1 (5 bases). V lost 4 bases and J 8 bases, leaving 17 bases between the germline ends. Per the germline V gene, CDR1 is ENHRY and CDR2 is SYGVKD. There are 14 residues in the CDR3. The CDR3 reads CAISGTTGTRGYTF. Written as DNA, the CDR3 is TGTGCCATCAGTGGAACCACAGGCACTCGGGGCTACACCTTC.

The V gene is TRBV28, the J gene TRBJ1-2, with 8 bases fitting TRBD1. Germline CDR1 is MDHEN and CDR2 is SYDVKM. V was pared by 6 bases and J by 7 bases, with 10 bases of the junction left unmatched. The CDR3 extends over 14 amino acids. The DNA for the CDR3 is TGTGCCAGCAGAATGACAGGGGCGTCTGGTGGCTACACCTTC. This codes for CASRMTGASGGYTF.

The chain couples TRBV4-1 to TRBJ1-3, with D possibly matching TRBD1 (6 bases). Trimming removed 3 bases at V and 0 bases at J, with 15 bases between. The CDR3 runs to 17 residues. The V gene's germline CDR1 is MGHRA and CDR2 YSYEKL. CDR3 loop: CASSQGAIGSSGNTIYF. As DNA, the CDR3 is TGCGCCAGCAGCCAGGGGGCAATTGGGAGCTCTGGAAACACCATATATTTT.

This clone has a single count. The chain employs TRBV15 and TRBJ2-5; 12 bases match TRBD2. Germline trimming cut 1 base from V and 5 bases from J; bases unmatched to any gene: 5. Germline V gene sequence: CDR1 LNHNV, CDR2 YYDKDF (reference sequence). This CDR3 is built from 16 residues. CDR3 residues: CATSRGLAGGGETQYF. The CDR3, as DNA: TGTGCCACCAGCAGAGGGCTAGCGGGAGGGGGGGAGACCCAGTACTTC. The whole variable domain, filled in from reference TRBV15 and TRBJ2-5, reads DAMVIQNPRYQVTQFGKPVTLSCSQTLNHNVMYWYQQKSSQAPKLLFHYYDKDFNNEADTPDNFQSRRPNTSFCFLDIRSPGLGDTAMYLCATSRGLAGGGETQYFGPGTRLLVL.

The chain combines TRBV5-1 with TRBJ2-5, with 12 bases fitting TRBD2. V shed 3 bases and J 6 bases; nucleotides not matched to a gene: 6. The CDR3 loop spans 15 amino acids. Germline loops: CDR1 SGHRS, CDR2 YFSETQ. The chain's CDR3 is CASSSDLAGGKTQYF. CDR3 DNA sequence: TGCGCCAGCAGCTCCGACCTAGCGGGAGGGAAGACCCAGTACTTC.